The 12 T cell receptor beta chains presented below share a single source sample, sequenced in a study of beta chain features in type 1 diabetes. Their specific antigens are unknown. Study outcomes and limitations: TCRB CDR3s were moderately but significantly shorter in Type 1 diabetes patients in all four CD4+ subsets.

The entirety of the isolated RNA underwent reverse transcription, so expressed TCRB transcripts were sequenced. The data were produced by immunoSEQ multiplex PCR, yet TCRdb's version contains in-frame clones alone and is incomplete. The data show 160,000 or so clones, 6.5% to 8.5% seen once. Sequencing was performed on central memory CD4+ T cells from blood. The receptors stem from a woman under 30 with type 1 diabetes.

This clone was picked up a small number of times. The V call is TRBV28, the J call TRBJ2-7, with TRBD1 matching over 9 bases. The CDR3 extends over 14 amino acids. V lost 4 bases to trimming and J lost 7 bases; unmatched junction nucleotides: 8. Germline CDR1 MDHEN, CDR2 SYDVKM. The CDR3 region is CASSSGQGVGEQYF. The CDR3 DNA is TGTGCCAGCAGTTCGGGACAGGGAGTTGGAGAGCAGTACTTC.

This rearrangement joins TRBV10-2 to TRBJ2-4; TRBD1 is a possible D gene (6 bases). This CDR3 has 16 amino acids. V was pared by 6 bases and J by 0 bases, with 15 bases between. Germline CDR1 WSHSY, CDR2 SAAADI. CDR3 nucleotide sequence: TGCGCCAGCAGCGATAGACAGGCCCTAGCCAAAAACATTCAGTACTTC. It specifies CASSDRQALAKNIQYF.

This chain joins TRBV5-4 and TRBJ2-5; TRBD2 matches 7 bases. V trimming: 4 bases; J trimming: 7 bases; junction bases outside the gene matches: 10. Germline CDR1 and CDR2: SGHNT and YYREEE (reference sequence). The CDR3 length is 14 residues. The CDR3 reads CASSLAERVATQYF. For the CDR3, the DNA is TGTGCCAGCAGCCTAGCGGAGCGGGTAGCGACCCAGTACTTC.

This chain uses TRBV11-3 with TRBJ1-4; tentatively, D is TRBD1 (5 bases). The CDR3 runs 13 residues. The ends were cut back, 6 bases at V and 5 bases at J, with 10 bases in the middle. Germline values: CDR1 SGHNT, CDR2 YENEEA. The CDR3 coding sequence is TGTGCCAGCAGTAGGGGTCTCAATGAAAAACTGTTTTTT. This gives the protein CASSRGLNEKLFF.

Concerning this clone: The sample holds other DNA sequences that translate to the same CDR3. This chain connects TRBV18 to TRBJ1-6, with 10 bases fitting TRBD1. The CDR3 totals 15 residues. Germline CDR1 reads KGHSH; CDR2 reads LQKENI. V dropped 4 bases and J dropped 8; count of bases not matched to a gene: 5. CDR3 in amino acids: CASSRDRGGDSPLHF. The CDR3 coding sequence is TGTGCCAGCTCACGGGACAGGGGTGGGGATTCACCCCTCCACTTT.

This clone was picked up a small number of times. CDR3 in amino acids: CASSPRQGGSEAFF. The DNA for the CDR3 is TGTGCCAGCAGCCCCCGACAGGGAGGATCTGAAGCTTTCTTT. The chain recombines TRBV7-9 with TRBJ1-1, with 7 bases aligning to TRBD1. V shed 5 bases and J 6 bases; nucleotides not matched to a gene: 9. There are 14 residues in the CDR3. Germline V gene sequence: CDR1 SEHNR, CDR2 FQNEAQ (reference sequence).

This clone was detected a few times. CDR3 sequence: CASSLVGGRVSDTQYF. The CDR3 region has the DNA TGTGCCAGCAGCTTAGTCGGCGGGAGAGTGTCCGATACGCAGTATTTT. The J gene is TRBJ2-3, the V gene TRBV7-2, with 7 bases aligning to TRBD2. Germline V gene data show CDR1 as SGHTA and CDR2 as FQGNSA. CDR3 length equals 16 residues. Trimming took 1 base from V and 6 from J; bases not matched to a gene: 10. The full variable domain, completed using reference TRBV7-2 and TRBJ2-3, is GAGVSQSPSNKVTEKGKDVELRCDPISGHTALYWYRQSLGQGLEFLIYFQGNSAPDKSGLPSDRFSAERTGGSVSTLTIQRTQQEDSAVYLCASSLVGGRVSDTQYFGPGTRLTVL.

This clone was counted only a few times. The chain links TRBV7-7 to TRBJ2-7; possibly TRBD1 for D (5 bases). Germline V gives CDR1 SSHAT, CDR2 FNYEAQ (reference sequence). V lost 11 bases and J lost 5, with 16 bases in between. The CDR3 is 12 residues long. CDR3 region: CAVGQGPNEQYF. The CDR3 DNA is TGTGCCGTCGGGCAGGGTCCCAACGAGCAGTACTTC.

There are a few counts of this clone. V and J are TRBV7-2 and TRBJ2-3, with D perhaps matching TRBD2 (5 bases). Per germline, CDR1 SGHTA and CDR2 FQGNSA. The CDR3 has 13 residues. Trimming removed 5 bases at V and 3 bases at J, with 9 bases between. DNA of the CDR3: TGTGCCAGCAGCCCGGACTGGACAGATACGCAGTATTTT. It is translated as CASSPDWTDTQYF.

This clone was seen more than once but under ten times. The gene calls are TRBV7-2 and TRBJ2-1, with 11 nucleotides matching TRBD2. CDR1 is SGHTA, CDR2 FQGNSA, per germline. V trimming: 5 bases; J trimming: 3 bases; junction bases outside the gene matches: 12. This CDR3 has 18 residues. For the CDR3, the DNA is TGTGCCAGCAGCCCATACTCCCCTCTAGCGGGGGGCTACAATGAGCAGTTCTTC. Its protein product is CASSPYSPLAGGYNEQFF.

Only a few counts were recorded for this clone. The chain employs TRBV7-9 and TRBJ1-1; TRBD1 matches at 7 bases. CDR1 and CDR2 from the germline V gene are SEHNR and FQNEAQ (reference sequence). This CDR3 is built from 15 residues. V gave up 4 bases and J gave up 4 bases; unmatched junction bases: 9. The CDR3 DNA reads TGTGCCAGCAGCTACCGAGCAGGGGGGACCACTGAAGCTTTCTTT. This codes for CASSYRAGGTTEAFF.

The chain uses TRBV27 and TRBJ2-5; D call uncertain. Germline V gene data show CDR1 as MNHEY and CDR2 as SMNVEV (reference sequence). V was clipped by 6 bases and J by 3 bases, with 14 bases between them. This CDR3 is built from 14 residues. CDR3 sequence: CASRRLSLKETQYF. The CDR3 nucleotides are TGTGCCAGCAGGCGGTTATCCCTAAAAGAGACCCAGTACTTC.